The clone carrying this T cell receptor beta chain has just a few counts. Its cognate antigen is unknown. The data were obtained in a study of beta chain features in type 1 diabetes. Turning to the study itself: Researchers looked at approximately 110,000,000 sorted cells across all samples.

Investigators reverse transcribed all isolated RNA, so they sequenced expressed TCRB transcripts. The read count averaged approximately 4 million across naive, central memory and regulatory T cell samples. Sequencing was performed with immunoSEQ multiplex PCR; in TCRdb, only in-frame clones are kept and a portion is missing. The data hold a few hundred thousand clones, with about 15% observed a single time. Findings and limits, study-wide: Shortening of TCRB CDR3s, moderate but significant, appeared in all four CD4+ subsets of Type 1 diabetes patients.

Each donor gave one heparinised blood draw averaging around 120 mL. Researchers reported sorting CD4+ naive, central memory, regulatory and stem cell-like memory cells via CD45RO/CCR7/CD25/CD127/CD95/CD27. The sample consisted of naive CD4+ T cells from blood. This sequence originates from a man younger than 45 with type 1 diabetes.

The CDR3 coding sequence is TGTGCCAGCAGGGAGGACAGCTACGAGCAGTACTTC. Encoded protein: CASREDSYEQYF. The chain combines TRBV2 with TRBJ2-7; D perhaps matches TRBD1 (6 bases). The CDR3 is 12 residues long. Between the trimmed V and J ends, which lost 6 bases and 3 bases, there was a span of 9 bases. Germline CDR1 SNHLY, CDR2 FYNNEI.